This T cell receptor (beta chain) was retrieved from a study of cytomegalovirus exposure and HLA in healthy donors. Study-wide findings and caveats: In a later analysis, compared with equally common non-associated chains, HLA-associated beta chains were more expanded. A list of about 160 TCR beta chains associated with cytomegalovirus was given. Later on, a genetic analysis was performed. It linked a missense variant in DCLRE1C with V- and J-gene trimming of TCR beta.

The PCR made use of 60 Vbeta and 13 Jbeta primers. This table comes from immunoSEQ multiplex PCR, and its TCRdb copy is limited to in-frame clones, with some not included. Of roughly 55,000 clones in the sample, about three quarters were seen once. Germline V gives CDR1 MDHEN, CDR2 SYDVKM. With 7 bases clipped from V and 2 bases from J, the junction kept 12 bases outside the gene matches. The CDR3 loop spans 16 amino acids. Remarks on this clone: Its antigen remains unidentified.

The sequence was obtained from a female donor in good health and CMV-seronegative. This sequence joins TRBV28 and TRBJ2-7, with TRBD1 matching 9 bases. Sequencing was done on a sample of PBMCs. CDR3 nucleotide sequence: TGTGCCAGCACCCGGCCCCCGGGACAGGGAACCTACGAGCAGTACTTC. Translation gives CASTRPPGQGTYEQYF.